A selection of T cell receptor beta chains follows, all from one sample in a study of T cell changes during pregnancy in multiple sclerosis. TCRdb's table, derived via immunoSEQ multiplex PCR, lists solely in-frame clones and lacks some. The sample has 35,000 to 45,000 clones, around 90% seen once. Sample: peripheral blood, taken in the third trimester of pregnancy. The receptors originated from a female donor in good health, enrolled as a control in a pregnancy study. Each CDR3 is given with its conserved first and last residue. The order of the fields is clone size, J gene, D gene, V gene, CDR3 protein, CDR3 DNA. D genes are given only for firm matches. The size of a clone is reported for some rows only, either as once, few or many, or as a class for expanded clones.

>-|TRBJ1-5|-|TRBV9
CASSVDPVNQPQHF
TGTGCCAGCAGCGTAGACCCAGTCAATCAGCCCCAGCATTTT
>-|TRBJ2-1|TRBD1|TRBV15
CATSRLRGQGVNEQFF
TGTGCCACCAGCAGACTCCGAGGACAGGGAGTCAATGAGCAGTTCTTC
>-|TRBJ1-2|-|TRBV27
CASSLSPRGGYTF
TGTGCCAGCAGTTTATCTCCCAGGGGAGGCTACACCTTC
>few|TRBJ1-5|-|TRBV4-2
CASSPQGDAGDQPQHF
TGTGCCAGCAGCCCCCAGGGAGATGCAGGGGATCAGCCCCAGCATTTT
>-|TRBJ2-7|-|TRBV4-1
CASSHPVGGNYEQYF
TGCGCCAGCAGCCACCCCGTGGGGGGAAACTACGAGCAGTACTTC
>-|TRBJ2-5|TRBD1|TRBV2
CASTKGTGVGQETQYF
TGTGCCAGCACCAAGGGGACAGGGGTCGGCCAAGAGACCCAGTACTTC
>-|TRBJ1-2|TRBD1|TRBV19
CASSPAGTAYGYTF
TGTGCCAGTAGTCCAGCCGGGACAGCCTATGGCTACACCTTC
>-|TRBJ1-1|TRBD1|TRBV30
CAWGPGQGNTEAFF
TGTGCCTGGGGCCCGGGACAGGGGAATACTGAAGCTTTCTTT
>-|TRBJ2-3|TRBD2|TRBV7-3
CASSLLAGVADTQYF
TGTGCCAGCAGCTTACTAGCGGGAGTGGCAGATACGCAGTATTTT
>-|TRBJ2-7|TRBD1|TRBV5-1
CASSQWTGPAYEQYF
TGCGCCAGCAGTCAATGGACAGGGCCGGCCTACGAGCAGTACTTC
>-|TRBJ2-1|TRBD1|TRBV9
CASSVEDRAPYNEQFF
TGTGCCAGCAGCGTAGAGGACAGGGCCCCTTACAATGAGCAGTTCTTC
>-|TRBJ2-5|TRBD2|TRBV27
CASSSLTSGRLGTQYF
TGTGCCAGCAGTTCTCTAACTAGCGGGAGATTGGGGACCCAGTACTTC
>-|TRBJ2-3|TRBD2|TRBV5-6
CASSYRPWNSGGAADTQYF
TGTGCCAGCAGCTACCGACCCTGGAATAGCGGGGGGGCGGCAGATACGCAGTATTTT
>-|TRBJ2-2|-|TRBV25-1
CASRETLHTGELFF
TGTGCCAGCAGAGAAACTCTTCACACCGGGGAGCTGTTTTTT
>-|TRBJ2-7|TRBD2|TRBV7-3
CASSLLPGLASYEQYF
TGTGCCAGCAGCCTTCTCCCGGGACTAGCATCCTACGAGCAGTACTTC
>-|TRBJ2-1|TRBD1|TRBV7-9
CASSSQGADEQFF
TGTGCCAGCAGCTCCCAGGGGGCGGATGAGCAGTTCTTC
>-|TRBJ2-1|-|TRBV6-1
CASSEQGGGPVTYNEQFF
TGTGCCAGCAGTGAACAAGGGGGAGGGCCGGTAACCTACAATGAGCAGTTCTTC
>-|TRBJ1-4|-|TRBV7-8
CASSLVGPGGGKLFF
TGTGCCAGCAGCTTAGTTGGCCCCGGCGGGGGAAAACTGTTTTTT
>-|TRBJ2-1|TRBD2|TRBV14
CASSQDLTSGGEQFF
TGTGCCAGCAGCCAAGACTTAACTAGCGGGGGGGAGCAGTTCTTC
>-|TRBJ1-5|-|TRBV2
CASRVDAGDPTQPQHF
TGTGCCAGCAGAGTGGACGCGGGGGATCCGACTCAGCCCCAGCATTTT
>-|TRBJ2-6|-|TRBV11-2
CASSSPKGRLGANVLTF
TGTGCCAGCAGCTCGCCCAAGGGGCGCCTTGGGGCCAACGTCCTGACTTTC
>-|TRBJ2-1|TRBD2|TRBV7-9
CASSPTSGGAPGSYNEQFF
TGTGCCAGCAGCCCGACTAGCGGGGGGGCCCCAGGCTCCTACAATGAGCAGTTCTTC
>-|TRBJ2-7|TRBD1|TRBV11-2
CASSPGTGYEQYF
TGTGCCAGCAGCCCCGGGACAGGCTACGAGCAGTACTTC
>-|TRBJ2-7|-|TRBV6-5
CASSYSALTGFYEQYF
TGTGCCAGCAGTTACTCAGCCTTGACAGGTTTCTACGAGCAGTACTTC
>-|TRBJ2-7|TRBD1|TRBV4-3
CASSQGQGTASYEQYF
TGCGCCAGCAGCCAAGGACAGGGGACAGCTTCCTACGAGCAGTACTTC
>once|TRBJ1-2|-|TRBV14
CASSQVESLGYTF
TGTGCCAGCAGCCAAGTAGAGTCTTTGGGCTACACCTTC
>-|TRBJ2-2|TRBD1|TRBV18
CASSLDRGNTGELFF
TGTGCCAGCTCCCTCGACAGGGGTAACACCGGGGAGCTGTTTTTT
>-|TRBJ2-2|TRBD1|TRBV7-2
CASSSRGRTGELFF
TGTGCCAGCAGCTCAAGGGGGCGCACCGGGGAGCTGTTTTTT
>-|TRBJ2-7|-|TRBV6-1
CASKTGSYEQYF
TGTGCCAGCAAGACAGGCTCCTACGAGCAGTACTTC
>-|TRBJ2-2|TRBD1|TRBV28
CASSLDRARSGELFF
TGTGCCAGCAGTTTGGACAGGGCCCGAAGCGGGGAGCTGTTTTTT
>-|TRBJ2-7|TRBD2|TRBV6-5
CASSYGSGGASEQYF
TGTGCCAGCAGTTACGGGAGCGGGGGGGCGTCCGAGCAGTACTTC
>-|TRBJ2-7|TRBD2|TRBV6-1
CASSRLAQLMEQYF
TGTGCCAGCAGTCGACTAGCCCAGCTTATGGAGCAGTACTTC
>-|TRBJ2-5|TRBD2|TRBV7-8
CASSFQGTRSPQETQYF
TGTGCCAGCAGCTTCCAGGGGACTAGATCGCCTCAAGAGACCCAGTACTTC
>-|TRBJ2-3|TRBD2|TRBV10-1
CASSDTSGSTDTQYF
TGCGCCAGCAGTGACACTAGCGGGAGCACAGATACGCAGTATTTT
>-|TRBJ2-7|-|TRBV29-1
CSVVLGTPYYEQYF
TGCAGCGTTGTATTAGGGACACCTTACTACGAGCAGTACTTC
>-|TRBJ1-1|-|TRBV6-1
CASSDTSRAEAFF
TGTGCCAGCAGTGACACTTCCCGGGCTGAAGCTTTCTTT